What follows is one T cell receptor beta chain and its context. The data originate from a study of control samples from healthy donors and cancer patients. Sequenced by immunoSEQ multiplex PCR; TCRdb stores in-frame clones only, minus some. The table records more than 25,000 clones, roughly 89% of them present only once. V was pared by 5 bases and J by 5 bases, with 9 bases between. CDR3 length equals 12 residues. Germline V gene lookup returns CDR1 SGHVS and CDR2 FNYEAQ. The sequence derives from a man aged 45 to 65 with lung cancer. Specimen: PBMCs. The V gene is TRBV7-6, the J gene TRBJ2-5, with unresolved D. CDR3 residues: CASSPTMETQYF. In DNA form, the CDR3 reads TGTGCCAGCAGCCCTACGATGGAGACCCAGTACTTC.